The 15 T cell receptor beta chains in this list originate from one sample, sequenced in a study of blood T cell repertoires in COVID-19. Sequencing used immunoSEQ multiplex PCR; TCRdb keeps in-frame clones, though not all of them. Of some 360,000 clones listed, about 90% are singletons. Material for sequencing was peripheral blood. The receptor source for this set is a woman aged 60-75 years with COVID-19, enrolled during active disease.

The chain links TRBV7-8 to TRBJ1-3; 7 bases are a match to TRBD1. Germline loops: CDR1 SGHVS, CDR2 FQNEAQ. The V gene end was trimmed by 10 bases and the J gene end by 4 bases; junction bases not matched to a gene: 16. CDR3 length equals 16 residues. CDR3 DNA: TGTGCCACAAGAACAAGGGGGCCAACGGCGGGAAACACCATATATTTT. It codes for CATRTRGPTAGNTIYF.

This chain joins TRBV10-3 and TRBJ1-2; TRBD1 matches 7 bases. Per germline, CDR1 ENHRY and CDR2 SYGVKD. Trimming took 6 bases from V and 0 from J; bases not matched to a gene: 4. The CDR3 spans 14 residues. For the CDR3, the DNA is TGTGCCATCAGCCAAGGGGGCACTAACTATGGCTACACCTTC. Translating it yields CAISQGGTNYGYTF.

The chain recombines TRBV7-8 with TRBJ2-4; D may be TRBD2 (6 bases). V lost 5 bases and J 0 bases, leaving 14 bases between the germline ends. This CDR3 region has 16 residues. Germline CDR1 SGHVS, CDR2 FQNEAQ. The chain's CDR3 is CASSPVGGTAKNIQYF. In DNA, the CDR3 is TGTGCCAGCAGCCCCGTGGGGGGTACAGCCAAAAACATTCAGTACTTC. Combining the CDR3 with reference TRBV7-8 and TRBJ2-4 gives the whole variable domain GAGVSQSPRYKVAKRGQDVALRCDPISGHVSLFWYQQALGQGPEFLTYFQNEAQLDKSGLPSDRFFAERPEGSVSTLKIQRTQQEDSAVYLCASSPVGGTAKNIQYFGAGTRLSVL.

The V call is TRBV7-6, the J call TRBJ1-1; D might be TRBD1 (5 bases). The germline V and J ends were trimmed by 0 bases and 0 bases, with 5 bases remaining between them. The germline V gene encodes CDR1 SGHVS and CDR2 FNYEAQ. The CDR3 runs to 14 residues. Here the CDR3 DNA reads TGTGCCAGCAGCTTAGCAGGGGTGAACACTGAAGCTTTCTTT. Amino acids: CASSLAGVNTEAFF.

The rearrangement uses TRBV24-1 and TRBJ1-5; 9 nucleotides agree with TRBD1. V dropped 4 bases and J dropped 2; count of bases not matched to a gene: 5. The CDR3 has 16 amino acids. Germline V CDR1 and CDR2: KGHDR, SFDVKD. This CDR3 is CATSETDRGGNQPQHF. DNA for the CDR3: TGTGCCACCAGTGAAACGGACAGGGGAGGCAATCAGCCCCAGCATTTT.

The chain's CDR3 is CATKQGDGGYEQYF. The CDR3 DNA reads TGTGCCACCAAGCAAGGGGATGGTGGGTACGAGCAGTACTTC. This sequence joins TRBV10-3 and TRBJ2-7, with a possible D match to TRBD1 (5 bases). Germline V gene lookup returns CDR1 ENHRY and CDR2 SYGVKD. The V end was cut by 10 bases, the J end by 4 bases, with 20 bases between. CDR3 length equals 14 residues.

This clone showed up just once. This chain links TRBV7-7 with TRBJ2-2; D possibly corresponds to TRBD2 (7 bases). V was clipped by 10 bases and J by 7 bases, with 19 bases between them. This CDR3 contains 14 residues. CDR1 and CDR2 from the germline V gene are SSHAT and FNYEAQ (reference sequence). The CDR3 DNA sequence: TGTGCCACCCAACTGGGGGGGCTCAGCGGGGAGCTGTTTTTT. Its protein product is CATQLGGLSGELFF.

This sequence joins TRBV10-3 and TRBJ1-2; possibly TRBD1 for D (5 bases). V lost 3 bases and J 4 bases, leaving 12 bases between the germline ends. Germline V gives CDR1 ENHRY, CDR2 SYGVKD. This CDR3 has 14 amino acids. DNA for the CDR3: TGTGCCATCAGTGAAAGGGACTTCGGCTATGGCTACACCTTC. Amino acid sequence: CAISERDFGYGYTF.

This chain uses TRBV18 with TRBJ1-1, with D uncertain. This CDR3 contains 13 residues. CDR1 and CDR2 (germline): KGHSH, LQKENI. The V end was cut by 3 bases, the J end by 6 bases, with 11 bases between. CDR3 DNA: TGTGCCAGCTCACCTGATGGCCGATCTGAAGCTTTCTTT. It is translated as CASSPDGRSEAFF.

This chain connects TRBV11-3 to TRBJ2-7, with D perhaps matching TRBD2 (5 bases). Between the trimmed V and J ends, which lost 1 base and 5 bases, there was a span of 12 bases. The CDR3 has 14 amino acids. The germline V gene has CDR1 SGHNT and CDR2 YENEEA. DNA of the CDR3: TGTGCCAGCAGCTTAGGGTCGGGGTTCGACGAGCAGTACTTC. Translating gives CASSLGSGFDEQYF.

This clone was recorded only once. Here the CDR3 DNA reads TGCGCCAGCAGCCACGGGGGTACCTCCTACAATGAGCAGTTCTTC. The encoded protein is CASSHGGTSYNEQFF. The genes are TRBV5-1 and TRBJ2-1, with D perhaps matching TRBD2 (6 bases). The CDR3 is made up of 15 amino acids. V lost 4 bases, J lost 0 bases, and 11 bases lay in between. Germline V gives CDR1 SGHRS, CDR2 YFSETQ.

The V call is TRBV3-1 (or the pseudogene TRBV3-2), the J call TRBJ2-3, with TRBD2 matching over 14 bases. Germline V lookup: CDR1 LGHDT, CDR2 YNNKEL (reference sequence). V dropped 1 base and J dropped 9; count of bases not matched to a gene: 6. The CDR3 spans 16 residues. CDR3 coding DNA: TGTGCCAGCAGCCAAGGACTAGCGGGGGGGCAAGGGACGCAGTATTTT. It specifies CASSQGLAGGQGTQYF.

V usage is TRBV7-8 and J usage is TRBJ2-1; tentative D call: TRBD1 (7 bases). V lost 2 bases to trimming and J lost 0 bases, with 14 bases between them. Per the germline V gene, CDR1 is SGHVS and CDR2 is FQNEAQ. The CDR3 is 17 amino acids. The CDR3 DNA is TGTGCCAGCAGCTTACTCGCTCAGGGGGGCTCCTACAATGAGCAGTTCTTC. It encodes CASSLLAQGGSYNEQFF.

J is TRBJ1-2 and V is TRBV12-5; TRBD1 might be the D (5 bases). The germline CDR1 and CDR2 sequences are LGHNT and FRNRAP. Trimming pared 5 bases from V and 2 bases from J, leaving 9 bases between. The CDR3 loop spans 13 amino acids. CDR3 protein: CASGPRGNYGYTF. The CDR3 DNA reads as TGTGCTAGTGGTCCCCGGGGGAACTATGGCTACACCTTC.

V gene TRBV19 combines with J gene TRBJ2-1; D is uncertain. From germline, CDR1 is LNHDA and CDR2 SQIVND (reference sequence). Trimming stripped 1 base from V and 6 bases from J, with 4 bases between. This CDR3 has 12 residues. This chain's CDR3 is CASSIALNEQFF. The CDR3 DNA follows: TGTGCCAGTAGTATAGCCCTCAATGAGCAGTTCTTC.